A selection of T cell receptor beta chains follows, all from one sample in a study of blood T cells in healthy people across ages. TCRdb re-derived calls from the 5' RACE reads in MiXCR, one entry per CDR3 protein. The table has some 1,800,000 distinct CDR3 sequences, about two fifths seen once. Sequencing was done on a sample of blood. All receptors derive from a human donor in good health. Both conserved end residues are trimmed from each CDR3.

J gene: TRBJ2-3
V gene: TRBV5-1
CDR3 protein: ASTKRGGSTDTQY

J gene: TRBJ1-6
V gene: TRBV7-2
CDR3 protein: ASSSDRGSNSPLH

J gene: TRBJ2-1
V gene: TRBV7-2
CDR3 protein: ASSLRYRGSEQF

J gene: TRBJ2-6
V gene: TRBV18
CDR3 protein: ASSQQASGANVLT

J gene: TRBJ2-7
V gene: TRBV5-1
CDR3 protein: ASSPGPPLEQY

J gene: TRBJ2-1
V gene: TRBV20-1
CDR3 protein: SASFRVHEQF

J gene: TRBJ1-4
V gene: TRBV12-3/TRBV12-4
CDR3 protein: ASSLSGGLEKLF

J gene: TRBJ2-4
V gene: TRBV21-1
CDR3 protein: ASSKGRMGQRPLAKNIQY

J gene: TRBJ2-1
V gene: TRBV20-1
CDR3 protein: SARDQRTGSANEQF

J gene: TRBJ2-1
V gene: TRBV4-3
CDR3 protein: ASSQNRGRSYNERF

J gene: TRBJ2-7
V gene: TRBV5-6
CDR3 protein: ASSLGQDGNYEQY

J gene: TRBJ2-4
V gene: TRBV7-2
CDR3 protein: ASSLRDRAGNEQY

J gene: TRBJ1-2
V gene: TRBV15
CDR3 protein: ATSRDPQTVNYGYT

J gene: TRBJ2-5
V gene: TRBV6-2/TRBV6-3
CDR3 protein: ASRLPGLAGVTGETQY

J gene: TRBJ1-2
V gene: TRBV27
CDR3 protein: ASSLGGHYGYT

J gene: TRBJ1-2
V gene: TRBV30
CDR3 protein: AARGNGYT

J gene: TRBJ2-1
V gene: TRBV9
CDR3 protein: ASSLTNWEGPYNEQF